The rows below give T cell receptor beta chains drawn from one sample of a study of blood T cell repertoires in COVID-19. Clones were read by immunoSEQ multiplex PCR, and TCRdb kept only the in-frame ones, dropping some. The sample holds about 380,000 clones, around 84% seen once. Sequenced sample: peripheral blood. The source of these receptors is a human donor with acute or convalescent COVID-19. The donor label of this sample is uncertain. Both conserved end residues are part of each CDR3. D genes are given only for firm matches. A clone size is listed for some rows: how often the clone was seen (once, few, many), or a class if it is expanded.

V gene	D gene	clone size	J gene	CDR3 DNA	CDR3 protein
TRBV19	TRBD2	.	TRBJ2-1	TGTGCCAGTAGTATCGGACTAGCGGCTGACAATGAGCAGTTCTTC	CASSIGLAADNEQFF
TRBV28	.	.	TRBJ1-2	TGTGCCAGCAGTTTTCGGCAATCATTAGCTAACTATGGCGACACCTTC	CASSFRQSLANYGDTF
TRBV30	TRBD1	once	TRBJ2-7	TGTGCCTGGAGTCCCCTCTACAGGGGCGAGCAGTACTTC	CAWSPLYRGEQYF
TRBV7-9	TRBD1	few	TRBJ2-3	TGTGCCAGCAGCACCCGACAGGGTCTAGATACGCAGTATTTT	CASSTRQGLDTQYF
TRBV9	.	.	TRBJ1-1	TGTGCCAGCAGCGTAGGCCTAGGCGGAGCTTTCTTT	CASSVGLGGAFF
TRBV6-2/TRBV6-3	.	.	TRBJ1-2	TGTGCCAGCAGTTACGGCGGGAGGAGAAACTATGGCTACACCTTC	CASSYGGRRNYGYTF
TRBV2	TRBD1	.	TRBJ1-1	TGTGCCACCACCGGGACAGGTAGAGCTGAAGCTTTCTTT	CATTGTGRAEAFF
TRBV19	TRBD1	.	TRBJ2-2	TGTGTCAGTAGTATGATACAGGGGGCCGGGGAGCTGTTTTTT	CVSSMIQGAGELFF
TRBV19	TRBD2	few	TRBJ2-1	TGTGCCAGCGCTCTAGCGGGGACCTACTACAATGAGCAGTTCTTC	CASALAGTYYNEQFF
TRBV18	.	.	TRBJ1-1	TGTGCCAGCTCACCCCGCGCCAACCCCATGAACACTGAAGCTTTCTTT	CASSPRANPMNTEAFF
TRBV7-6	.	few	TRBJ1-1	TGTGCCAGCAGCTTAGCGGCAGGGAGGGAAGCTTTCTTT	CASSLAAGREAFF
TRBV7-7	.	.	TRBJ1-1	TGTGCCAGCAGCTCGACAGTGAACACTGAAGCTTTCTTT	CASSSTVNTEAFF
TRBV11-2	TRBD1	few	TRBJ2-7	TGTGCCAGCAGCCCCCAAGGACAGGACCCATACGAGCAGTACTTC	CASSPQGQDPYEQYF
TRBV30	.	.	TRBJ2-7	TGTGCCTGGAGTGTTATCGGGTCCTACGAGCAGTACTTC	CAWSVIGSYEQYF
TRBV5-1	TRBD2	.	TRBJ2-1	TGCGCCAAAAAAACCCCCCCGACTAGCGCCTACAATGAGCAGTTCTTC	CAKKTPPTSAYNEQFF
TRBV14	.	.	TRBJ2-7	TGTGCCAGCAGCCAAGATATCCTAGGGGGACGAGACTCCTACGAGCAGTACTTC	CASSQDILGGRDSYEQYF
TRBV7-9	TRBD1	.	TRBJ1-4	TGTGCCAGCAGCTTGGGGACAGGTGGTGAAAAACTGTTTTTT	CASSLGTGGEKLFF
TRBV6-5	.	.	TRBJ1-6	TGTGCCAGCAGTTACTTGGACAGTAATTCACCCCTCCACTTT	CASSYLDSNSPLHF
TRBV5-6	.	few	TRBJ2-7	TGTGCCAGCAGCTTGGAGCAATCTAGAAACCACGAGCAGTACTTC	CASSLEQSRNHEQYF
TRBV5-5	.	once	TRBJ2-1	TGTGCCAGCAGCTTGGAGACCGGCGGAACGCGCGTTGAGCAGTTCTTC	CASSLETGGTRVEQFF
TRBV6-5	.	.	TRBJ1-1	TGTGCCAGCAGACAAACCGGGACAATCAACACTGAAGCTTTCTTT	CASRQTGTINTEAFF
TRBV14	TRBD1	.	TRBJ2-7	TGTGCCAGCAGCCAAGCTGCGGGGACAGGGGTCTACGAGCAGTACTTC	CASSQAAGTGVYEQYF
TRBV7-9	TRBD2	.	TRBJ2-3	TGTGCCAGCAGCAAATGGACTAGCCGCACAGATACGCAGTATTTT	CASSKWTSRTDTQYF
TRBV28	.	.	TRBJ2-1	TGTGCCAGCAGCGGGAGAGGGTATGAGCAGTTCTTC	CASSGRGYEQFF
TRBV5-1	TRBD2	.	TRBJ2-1	TGCGCCAGCAGCTTGGTTGGCGGGAGGGCCCTGGTTTTCCACAATGAGCAGTTCTTC	CASSLVGGRALVFHNEQFF
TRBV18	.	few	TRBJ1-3	TGTGCCAGCTCACCAAGGGCGGGCGAAGCTGGAAACACCATATATTTT	CASSPRAGEAGNTIYF
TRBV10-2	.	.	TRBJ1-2	TGCGCCAGCAGTGATTTCAGGGCCAACTATGGCTACACCTTC	CASSDFRANYGYTF
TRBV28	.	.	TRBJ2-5	TGTGCCAGCAGTTTACCAAACCAAGAGACCCAGTACTTC	CASSLPNQETQYF
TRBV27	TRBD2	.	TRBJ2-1	TGTGCCAGCAGTGGTCTAGCGGGAGTGCGGGGAAACAATGAGCAGTTCTTC	CASSGLAGVRGNNEQFF
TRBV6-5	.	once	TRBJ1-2	TGTGCCAGCAGTCCGGGCGGGGGGGGCTACACCTTC	CASSPGGGGYTF
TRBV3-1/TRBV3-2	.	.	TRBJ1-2	TGTGCCAGCAGCCAAGATTTCGTCGGGGGAGCTAACTATGGCTACACCTTC	CASSQDFVGGANYGYTF
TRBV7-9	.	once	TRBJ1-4	TGTGCCAGCAGCTCAAATTTACAGGGCTTAAATGAAAAACTGTTTTTT	CASSSNLQGLNEKLFF
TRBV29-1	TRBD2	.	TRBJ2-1	TGCAGCGGTAGAATTGGGGGGGGAGCAGAGCAGTTCTTC	CSGRIGGGAEQFF
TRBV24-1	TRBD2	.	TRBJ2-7	TGTGCCACCAGTGCCCGGACTAGCGGGGGACGAAGTCCCTACGAGCAGTACTTC	CATSARTSGGRSPYEQYF
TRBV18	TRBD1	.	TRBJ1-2	TGTGCCAGCTCACGGGAACAGGGGGCGCGTGGCTACACCTTC	CASSREQGARGYTF
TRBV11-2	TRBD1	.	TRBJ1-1	TGTGCCGGAGCCGGGGACAGCGGGAACACTGAAGCTTTCTTT	CAGAGDSGNTEAFF
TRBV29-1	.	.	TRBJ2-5	TGCAGCGTTGAAGGTAACGTCCGGGAGCCAGAGACCCAGTACTTC	CSVEGNVREPETQYF
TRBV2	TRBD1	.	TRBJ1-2	TGTGCCAGCAGCGGACAGGGGGCTTGGGGCTACACCTTC	CASSGQGAWGYTF
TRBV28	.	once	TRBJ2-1	TGTGCCAGCAGTTTTTTTGGTACAGGATCCAATGAGCAGTTCTTC	CASSFFGTGSNEQFF
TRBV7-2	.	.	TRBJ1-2	TGTGCCAGCAGCTTAGACTTGGGCCTCGGCTATGGCTACACCTTC	CASSLDLGLGYGYTF
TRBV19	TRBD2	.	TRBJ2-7	TGTGCCAGTAGTGAACCCAGCGGGGGGCGAAGCTCCTACGAGCAGTACTTC	CASSEPSGGRSSYEQYF
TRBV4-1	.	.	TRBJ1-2	TGCGCCAGCAGCCCCTCACCCACGCGAAACTATGGCTACACCTTC	CASSPSPTRNYGYTF
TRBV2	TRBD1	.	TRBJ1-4	TGTGCCAGCAGTGACCGGGACAGCAATGAAAAACTGTTTTTT	CASSDRDSNEKLFF
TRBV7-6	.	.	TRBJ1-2	TGTGCCAGCAGCTTAGCGGTGGCAGGCTCAGCATATGGCTACACCTTC	CASSLAVAGSAYGYTF
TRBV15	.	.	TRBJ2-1	TGTGCCACCAGCAGAGATCCTATGGATGAGCAGTTCTTC	CATSRDPMDEQFF
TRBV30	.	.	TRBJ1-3	TGTGCCTGGAGTGTACGAGGAGGGGGAAACACCATATATTTT	CAWSVRGGGNTIYF
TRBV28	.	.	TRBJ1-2	TGTGCCAGCAGTTTTTACAGGGAGGGAGATTATGGCTACACCTTC	CASSFYREGDYGYTF
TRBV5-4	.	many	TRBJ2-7	TGTGCCAGCAGCGGGGGGGACAGGAGCTCCTACGAGCAGTACTTC	CASSGGDRSSYEQYF
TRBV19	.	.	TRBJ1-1	TGTGCCAGTAGCCCGCGGGAGGTCGGAGGGAACACTGAAGCTTTCTTT	CASSPREVGGNTEAFF
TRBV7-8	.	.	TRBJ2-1	TGTGCCAGCAGCATGCGAGTTGTGCAGTTCTTC	CASSMRVVQFF
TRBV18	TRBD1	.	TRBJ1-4	TGTGCCAGCTCCCCCGGGCAGGGGGCAGGGGAAAAACTGTTTTTT	CASSPGQGAGEKLFF
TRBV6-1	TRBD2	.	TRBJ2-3	TGTGCCAGCAGTGAAACTAGTGCGGGGGAGCCAGATACGCAGTATTTT	CASSETSAGEPDTQYF
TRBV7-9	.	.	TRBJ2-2	TGTGCCAGCAGCTTACGAACGGCCGGGGAGCTGTTTTTT	CASSLRTAGELFF
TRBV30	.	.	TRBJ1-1	TGTGCCTGGAGATTACCGGGACTCCAAGCTTTCTTT	CAWRLPGLQAFF